This T cell receptor (beta chain) is drawn from a study of T cells in Graves' hyperthyroidism and ophthalmopathy. General observations from the study: Ophthalmopathy was distinguished from stable hyperthyroidism by 13 V-J signatures.

TCR beta CDR3 regions were amplified from RNA transcripts. Primed by the HTBI set, a first-round RT-PCR was run on the TCR CDR3. A single record per CDR3 protein comes from TCRdb applying MiXCR to the multiplex PCR reads. The sample has a few hundred thousand distinct CDR3 sequences, 16% seen once. Germline V CDR1 and CDR2: DFQATT, SNEGSKA (reference sequence). This CDR3 comprises 11 residues. The ends lost 4 bases at V and 11 bases at J; junction bases unmatched: 4. In this sample, this clonotype turned up a few times. What it recognizes is unknown. The TCR comes from a woman aged 40 to 50 with Graves' ophthalmopathy. The chain joins TRBV20-1 to TRBJ2-1; 8 bases map to TRBD2. Sequenced sample: blood. CDR3 region: CSATAGVQQFF. The CDR3, as DNA: TGCAGTGCTACAGCGGGGGTCCAGCAGTTCTTC.